Below, 30 T cell receptor beta chains from the same sample are listed, as sequenced in a study of cytomegalovirus exposure and HLA in healthy donors. PCR was performed using 60 Vbeta and 13 Jbeta primers. Profiled with immunoSEQ multiplex PCR; TCRdb holds only in-frame clones, not every one. The sample yields around 190,000 clones, almost 75% seen once. The sequenced sample was PBMCs. The source is a woman aged 25 to 39 in good health and CMV-seropositive.

CDR3 region: CATSRQGLTDTQYF. CDR3 nucleotides: TGTGCCACCAGCAGACAGGGGCTCACAGATACGCAGTATTTT. The rearrangement links TRBV15 to TRBJ2-3, with D perhaps TRBD1 (6 bases). V was shortened by 2 bases and J by 2 bases, with 8 bases between the two germline ends. The CDR3 runs to 14 residues. The germline V gene has CDR1 LNHNV and CDR2 YYDKDF (reference sequence).

The genes are TRBV6-1 and TRBJ1-2; D gene ambiguous. Per the germline V gene, CDR1 is MNHNS and CDR2 is SASEGT. The V and J ends lost 7 bases and 6 bases respectively, with 6 bases between them. The CDR3 runs 10 residues. For the CDR3, the DNA is TGTGCCAGCAACTTTGATGGCTACACCTTC. Its translation is CASNFDGYTF.

The CDR3 DNA is TGTGCCAGCAGCTTAGCCACCCCGAGGTTGGAGCATGGCTACACCTTC. Its protein is CASSLATPRLEHGYTF. The genes are TRBV11-2 and TRBJ1-2, with D unclear. V was clipped by 1 base and J by 6 bases, with 18 bases between them. Germline V CDR1 and CDR2: SGHAT, FQNNGV. This CDR3 region has 16 residues.

A word on this clone: Germline and junction disagree at one end, which may indicate a read error. The gene calls are TRBV6-6 and TRBJ1-5, with D hard to call. CDR3 length: 14 residues. CDR1 MNHNY and CDR2 SVGAGI come from the germline V gene (reference sequence). The CDR3 spells CASSDSVGNQPQHF. The DNA of the CDR3 is TGTGCCAGCAGTGACTCCGTAGGCAATCAGCCCCAGCATTTT.

This clone occurred a few times. The chain uses TRBV7-9 and TRBJ2-7; 9 positions agree with TRBD1. V was clipped by 6 bases and J by 6 bases; unmatched bases: 12. Germline loops: CDR1 SEHNR, CDR2 FQNEAQ (reference sequence). CDR3 length equals 15 residues. The CDR3 DNA reads as TGTGCCAGCAGACCAAAACAGGGGGCGGTCGCCGAGCAGTACTTC. Residues: CASRPKQGAVAEQYF.

This clone was picked up a small number of times. This rearrangement joins TRBV6-4 to TRBJ2-1; 9 bases line up with TRBD1. V dropped 0 bases and J dropped 8; count of bases not matched to a gene: 5. The CDR3 contains 15 residues. The germline V gene encodes CDR1 MRHNA and CDR2 SNTAGT. This chain's CDR3 is CASSDSGTGWHEQFF. Here the CDR3 DNA reads TGTGCCAGCAGTGACTCCGGGACAGGGTGGCATGAGCAGTTCTTC.

The chain carries TRBV5-4 and TRBJ1-2; D unclear. The CDR3 contains 13 residues. Looked up from germline, CDR1 is SGHNT and CDR2 is YYREEE (reference sequence). Trimming took off 0 bases at V and 4 bases at J, with 7 bases between the two ends. CDR3 sequence (DNA): TGTGCCAGCAGCTTGGGTCCCTTCTATGGCTACACCTTC. It encodes CASSLGPFYGYTF.

In the case of this clone: Other DNA sequences in this specimen translate into the identical CDR3. The chain uses TRBV6-5 and TRBJ2-3; perhaps TRBD2 as D (6 bases). V lost 4 bases and J lost 1, with 12 bases in between. The CDR3 sequence is 15 residues long. Per germline, CDR1 MNHEY and CDR2 SVGAGI. The CDR3 loop reads CASSSGTGGTDTQYF. The CDR3 bases are TGTGCCAGCAGTTCCGGGACGGGGGGCACAGATACGCAGTATTTT.

The J gene is TRBJ2-7, the V gene TRBV11-2; 10 bases match TRBD1. This CDR3 is built from 15 residues. Germline loops: CDR1 SGHAT, CDR2 FQNNGV. The V and J ends lost 4 bases and 3 bases, in that order; junction bases with no gene match: 6. The chain's CDR3 is CASSSLRDRGYEQYF. The CDR3 DNA reads TGTGCCAGCAGCTCCCTCCGGGACAGGGGCTACGAGCAGTACTTC.

The V gene is TRBV7-9, the J gene TRBJ1-4, with 9 bases identical to TRBD1. V gave up 8 bases and J gave up 7 bases; unmatched junction bases: 2. This CDR3 has 12 amino acids. Germline V gives CDR1 SEHNR, CDR2 FQNEAQ (reference sequence). The CDR3 sequence is CASAQGAEKLFF. CDR3 nucleotide sequence: TGTGCCAGCGCACAGGGGGCTGAAAAACTGTTTTTT.

The rearrangement links TRBV6-5 to TRBJ2-7; 14 nucleotides match TRBD2. The CDR3 is made up of 15 amino acids. V shed 7 bases, J shed 4 bases, and the junction held 6 bases outside the gene matches. Germline V gene data show CDR1 as MNHEY and CDR2 as SVGAGI. CDR3 nucleotides: TGTGCCAGCAAACAGGGGACTAGCGGGAGTTACGAGCAGTACTTC. Encoded protein: CASKQGTSGSYEQYF.

The gene calls are TRBV19 and TRBJ2-7; 9 positions agree with TRBD2. The CDR3 spans 15 residues. The germline CDR1 and CDR2 sequences are LNHDA and SQIVND (reference sequence). With V trimmed by 1 base and J by 10 bases, 11 bases remained unmatched. This CDR3 is CASSIAGTSTSEQYF. The CDR3 coding sequence is TGTGCCAGTAGTATAGCCGGGACTAGCACTAGCGAACAGTACTTC.

This clone occurred a few times. This chain uses TRBV5-4 with TRBJ1-3; TRBD1 agrees at 7 bases. With V trimmed by 7 bases and J by 0 bases, 10 bases remained unmatched. Germline CDR1 is SGHNT and CDR2 is YYREEE (reference sequence). The CDR3 loop spans 16 amino acids. The chain's CDR3 is CASSEGQTSSGNTIYF. Here the CDR3 DNA reads TGTGCCAGCTCAGAGGGACAGACTTCCTCTGGAAACACCATATATTTT.

This clone has more than one count but fewer than ten. The V call is TRBV25-1, the J call TRBJ2-1; 8 bases are shared with TRBD2. With V trimmed by 2 bases and J by 9 bases, 12 bases remained unmatched. Germline CDR1 MGHDK, CDR2 SYGVNS. CDR3 size: 16 residues. The DNA for the CDR3 is TGTGCCAGCAGTGAACAGTCGGGAGGGCTTGGGGTTGAGCAGTTCTTC. This sequence encodes CASSEQSGGLGVEQFF.

The rearrangement joins TRBV28 to TRBJ2-7, with TRBD2 matching over 7 bases. Unmatched junction bases numbered 3, after V lost 4 bases and J lost 0 bases. CDR3 size: 14 residues. Germline values: CDR1 MDHEN, CDR2 SYDVKM. Here the CDR3 reads CASSSGGSSYEQYF. The CDR3 nucleotides read TGTGCCAGCAGTTCCGGCGGGAGCTCCTACGAGCAGTACTTC.

The rearrangement joins TRBV4-1 to TRBJ2-1, with 7 bases lining up with TRBD2. The CDR3 totals 16 residues. The germline V gene has CDR1 MGHRA and CDR2 YSYEKL. V lost 6 bases and J lost 5; bases outside the gene matches: 13. Here the CDR3 reads CASRGLGEGEHNEQFF. CDR3 DNA: TGCGCCAGCAGGGGACTCGGGGAGGGTGAACACAATGAGCAGTTCTTC.

The chain joins TRBV14 to TRBJ2-5, with TRBD2 as a possible D gene (5 bases). Germline assignment: CDR1 SGHDN and CDR2 FVKESK. This CDR3 comprises 15 residues. Trimming removed 4 bases at V and 5 bases at J, with 17 bases between. CDR3 DNA sequence: TGTGCCAGCAGCCGAGCAAGGGCGTGGAGGGAGACCCAGTACTTC. Residues: CASSRARAWRETQYF. The whole variable domain, filled in from reference TRBV14 and TRBJ2-5, reads EAGVTQFPSHSVIEKGQTVTLRCDPISGHDNLYWYRRVMGKEIKFLLHFVKESKQDESGMPNNRFLAERTGGTYSTLKVQPAELEDSGVYFCASSRARAWRETQYFGPGTRLLVL.

With regard to this clone: The identical CDR3 is also encoded by other nucleotide sequences in the sample. The chain uses TRBV15 and TRBJ2-1; no clear D gene. Germline V gene sequence: CDR1 LNHNV, CDR2 YYDKDF (reference sequence). This CDR3 comprises 14 residues. Between the trimmed V and J ends, which lost 3 bases and 4 bases, there was a span of 10 bases. The CDR3 DNA is TGTGCCACCAGCAGGGAGACGGCATACAATGAGCAGTTCTTC. Amino acid sequence: CATSRETAYNEQFF.

There are a few counts of this clone. The V and J genes are TRBV27 and TRBJ2-1; 14 bases match TRBD2. The CDR3 covers 16 residues. V gave up 5 bases and J gave up 6 bases; unmatched junction bases: 6. Germline-derived CDR1 and CDR2 are MNHEY and SMNVEV (reference sequence). The CDR3 reads CASSPGLAGGTNEQFF. The CDR3 coding sequence is TGTGCCAGCAGTCCAGGACTAGCGGGAGGAACCAATGAGCAGTTCTTC.

This chain links TRBV4-1 with TRBJ2-1, with 11 bases aligning to TRBD2. The germline gives CDR1 MGHRA, CDR2 YSYEKL. V shed 4 bases and J 7 bases; nucleotides not matched to a gene: 6. This CDR3 has 15 residues. The CDR3 DNA reads TGCGCCAGCAGCCGGATTTTAGCGGGAGGGAATGAGCAGTTCTTC. This sequence encodes CASSRILAGGNEQFF.

The V call is TRBV10-2, the J call TRBJ1-1, with TRBD1 identical over 8 bases. Germline V lookup: CDR1 WSHSY, CDR2 SAAADI. The CDR3 is made up of 12 amino acids. With V trimmed by 8 bases and J by 3 bases, 2 bases remained unmatched. This chain's CDR3 is CASDRGDTEAFF. CDR3 bases: TGCGCCAGCGACAGGGGAGACACTGAAGCTTTCTTT.

Written as DNA, the CDR3 is TGTGCCAGCAGTGTACAGGGAGGCACAGATACGCAGTATTTT. The encoded protein is CASSVQGGTDTQYF. The chain uses TRBV2 and TRBJ2-3; maybe TRBD1 (6 bases). The V gene lost 4 bases and the J gene lost 1 base, with 9 bases spanning the gap. CDR1 and CDR2 (germline): SNHLY, FYNNEI. The CDR3 is made up of 14 amino acids.

The chain joins TRBV5-4 to TRBJ2-5; D possibly corresponds to TRBD1 (5 bases). The DNA end favors TRBJ2-7, so the J call may be wrong. CDR3 size: 13 residues. Looked up from germline, CDR1 is SGHNT and CDR2 is YYREEE (reference sequence). The CDR3 region is CASSLGQSYEQYF. The CDR3 DNA is TGTGCCAGCAGCTTGGGACAGTCCTACGAGCAGTACTTC.

The CDR3 region has the DNA TGTGCCAGCAGTTTGGCTTGGAGCTCCTACAATGAGCAGTTCTTC. This sequence encodes CASSLAWSSYNEQFF. The chain recombines TRBV27 with TRBJ2-1; D unclear. V lost 3 bases and J lost 0, with 9 bases in between. CDR1 is MNHEY and CDR2 is SMNVEV in the germline V gene (reference sequence). The CDR3 runs to 15 residues.

CDR3 bases: TGTGCCAGTAGTCCCGGGACTAGCGGGATTAACAATGAGCAGTTCTTC. Its translation is CASSPGTSGINNEQFF. This chain links TRBV19 with TRBJ2-1; 13 positions match TRBD2. This CDR3 has 16 residues. With 5 bases clipped from V and 5 bases from J, the junction kept 6 bases outside the gene matches. The V gene's germline CDR1 is LNHDA and CDR2 SQIVND (reference sequence).

The rearrangement joins TRBV5-4 to TRBJ2-3, with 13 nucleotides matching TRBD2. The ends lost 0 bases at V and 3 bases at J; junction bases unmatched: 7. Germline lookup yields CDR1 SGHNT and CDR2 YYREEE (reference sequence). CDR3 length equals 18 residues. The CDR3 nucleotides read TGTGCCAGCAGCTTGGCGACTAGCGGGAGGAGGGTAACAGATACGCAGTATTTT. Translated, it gives CASSLATSGRRVTDTQYF.

The chain couples TRBV21-1 to TRBJ2-5; TRBD2 is the table's D call, not checked against the DNA. TRBJ2-7 explains the end of the DNA better; the J call may be wrong. TRBV21-1 is described as a pseudogene. The CDR3 covers 13 residues. The CDR3 here is CASSPPSPYEQYF. The CDR3 region has the DNA TGTGCCAGCAGCCCGCCGTCCCCCTACGAGCAGTACTTC.

This clone was seen more than once but under ten times. V usage is TRBV6-5 and J usage is TRBJ1-2; D might be TRBD1 (5 bases). The CDR3 sequence is 13 residues long. CDR1 and CDR2 (germline): MNHEY, SVGAGI. The germline V and J ends were trimmed by 7 bases and 0 bases, with 9 bases remaining between them. For the CDR3, the DNA is TGTGCCAGCACCCCAGGGCCTAACTATGGCTACACCTTC. This gives the protein CASTPGPNYGYTF.

The chain uses TRBV25-1 and TRBJ2-1; TRBD2 matches at 8 bases. V dropped 4 bases and J dropped 10; count of bases not matched to a gene: 3. The CDR3 is 12 amino acids. Germline loops: CDR1 MGHDK, CDR2 SYGVNS. For the CDR3, the DNA is TGTGCCAGCAGTGCGTTAGCGGGGGAGCAGTTCTTC. Residues: CASSALAGEQFF. The full variable domain, completed using reference TRBV25-1 and TRBJ2-1, is EADIYQTPRYLVIGTGKKITLECSQTMGHDKMYWYQQDPGMELHLIHYSYGVNSTEKGDLSSESTVSRIRTEHFPLTLESARPSHTSQYLCASSALAGEQFFGPGTRLTVL.

The V call is TRBV7-4, the J call TRBJ2-7, with D perhaps TRBD1 (6 bases). The CDR3 loop spans 15 amino acids. Trimming stripped 5 bases from V and 6 bases from J, with 20 bases between. From germline, CDR1 is SGHVT and CDR2 SQSDAQ. CDR3 in amino acids: CASSPTGFSRFEQYF. The DNA for the CDR3 is TGTGCCAGCAGCCCAACAGGGTTTAGTCGGTTCGAGCAGTACTTC.